The next 9 T cell receptor beta chains were all read from a single sample in a study of blood T cell repertoires in COVID-19. The method was immunoSEQ multiplex PCR; TCRdb's version includes in-frame clones alone and lacks a portion of them. Of about 80,000 clones listed, about 79% are singletons. The sequenced sample consisted of peripheral blood. The receptors stem from a human donor in a cohort sampled during active COVID-19.

J is TRBJ2-7 and V is TRBV11-3, with D possibly matching TRBD2 (5 bases). The CDR3 contains 14 residues. V was cut by 1 base and J by 4 bases, with 11 bases left in between. Per germline, CDR1 SGHNT and CDR2 YENEEA. The CDR3 sequence: CASSLAGRLYEQYV. Written as DNA, the CDR3 is TGTGCCAGCAGCTTAGCGGGCAGACTATACGAGCAGTACGTC.

V gene TRBV12-3 or TRBV12-4 combines with J gene TRBJ2-1; 7 positions agree with TRBD1. The CDR3 has 13 amino acids. The J segment lost 14 bases and the V segment lost 6 bases, leaving 13 bases of the junction unmatched. As DNA, the CDR3 is TGTGCCAGCAGCTCGACAGGGCTCCTCGCAGAGTTCTTC. This translates into CASSSTGLLAEFF.

For the CDR3, the DNA is TGTGCCAGCACCTCACCAGGGGGCTTCTCCTACGAGCAGTACTTC. Protein product: CASTSPGGFSYEQYF. The J gene is TRBJ2-7, the V gene TRBV28; 8 nucleotides match TRBD1. V shed 7 bases, J shed 0 bases, and the junction held 8 bases outside the gene matches. Germline assignment: CDR1 MDHEN and CDR2 SYDVKM. The CDR3 is made up of 15 amino acids. Full variable domain (outside the CDR3, taken from reference TRBV28 and TRBJ2-7): DVKVTQSSRYLVKRTGEKVFLECVQDMDHENMFWYRQDPGLGLRLIYFSYDVKMKEKGDIPEGYSVSREKKERFSLILESASTNQTSMYLCASTSPGGFSYEQYFGPGTRLTVT.

This chain connects TRBV6-1 to TRBJ2-7, with unresolved D. Trimming took 3 bases from V and 2 from J, leaving 5 bases between them. The CDR3 spans 12 residues. Germline V gene data show CDR1 as MNHNS and CDR2 as SASEGT. In DNA form, the CDR3 reads TGTGCCAGCAGTGAGGGCGCCTACGAGCAGTACGTC. This gives the protein CASSEGAYEQYV.

V usage is TRBV19 and J usage is TRBJ1-5; D gene unclear. V was pared by 4 bases and J by 0 bases, with 13 bases between. This CDR3 region has 16 residues. From germline, CDR1 is LNHDA and CDR2 SQIVND (reference sequence). CDR3: CASSNPSGYSNQPQHF. The CDR3, as DNA: TGTGCCAGTAGTAACCCCTCGGGGTATAGCAATCAGCCCCAGCATTTT.

This chain links TRBV18 with TRBJ2-7; 7 bases agree with TRBD2. Germline assignment: CDR1 KGHSH and CDR2 LQKENI. Trimming cost V 0 bases and J 4 bases; bases outside gene matches: 0. This CDR3 region has 13 residues. The CDR3 DNA reads TGTGCCAGCTCACCACCGGGGGGGTACGAGCAGTACTTC. Its protein is CASSPPGGYEQYF.

CDR3 in amino acids: CASASAGGNTEAFF. CDR3 coding DNA: TGTGCCAGTGCCTCAGCAGGGGGCAACACTGAAGCTTTCTTT. This rearrangement joins TRBV19 to TRBJ1-1, with TRBD1 matching 8 bases. CDR1 and CDR2 (germline): LNHDA, SQIVND (reference sequence). The V and J ends lost 8 bases and 2 bases, in that order; junction bases with no gene match: 7. The CDR3 extends over 14 amino acids.

This clone was counted at least ten times. The chain uses TRBV6-6 and TRBJ2-1; 9 positions match TRBD1. This CDR3 comprises 15 residues. Germline CDR1 is MNHNY and CDR2 is SVGAGI (reference sequence). Germline trimming cut 5 bases from V and 5 bases from J; bases unmatched to any gene: 7. DNA of the CDR3: TGTGCCAGCAGTGGGGGACAGGGTTGGAACAATGAGCAGTTCTTC. It specifies CASSGGQGWNNEQFF.

The gene calls are TRBV28 and TRBJ2-1; 11 nucleotides match TRBD2. Trimming removed 5 bases from V and 6 bases from J; junction bases left unmatched: 6. The germline V gene has CDR1 MDHEN and CDR2 SYDVKM. The CDR3 consists of 15 residues. In nucleotides, the CDR3 is TGTGCCAGCAGTCCCCCTAGCGGGGGGATCAATGAGCAGTTCTTC. This gives the protein CASSPPSGGINEQFF.